The 4 T cell receptor beta chains presented below share a single source sample, sequenced in a study of blood T cells in healthy people across ages. A J-beta primer mix and a sample-barcoded 5' primer were used in a second PCR of roughly 7 to 12 cycles. MiXCR, applied by TCRdb to the 5' RACE reads, yields one record per CDR3 protein. Here the sample spans approximately 880,000 distinct CDR3 sequences, around 49% being singletons. Material: blood. These receptor sequences come from a man aged 25 to 40 in good health.

The chain joins TRBV29-1 to TRBJ1-2, with 8 bases that match TRBD1. The V gene's germline CDR1 is SQVTM and CDR2 ANQGSEA. The trim removed 8 bases at V and 4 bases at J, leaving 6 bases unmatched. The CDR3 has 12 residues. The CDR3 loop reads CSSKDRAYGYTF. CDR3 sequence (DNA): TGCAGCTCTAAGGACAGGGCCTATGGCTACACCTTC.

This clonotype has only a few counts. V is TRBV9 and J is TRBJ2-1; D remains ambiguous. Germline CDR1 is SGDLS and CDR2 is YYNGEE. CDR3 length equals 16 residues. V lost 3 bases and J 0 bases, leaving 13 bases between the germline ends. This CDR3 is CASSDNGGTSYNEQFF. The DNA of the CDR3 is TGTGCCAGCAGCGACAACGGCGGAACCTCCTACAATGAGCAGTTCTTC.

This chain links TRBV12-3 or TRBV12-4 with TRBJ2-3; TRBD2 matches 7 bases. The V and J ends lost 4 bases and 1 base, in that order; junction bases with no gene match: 8. CDR3 size: 16 residues. For the CDR3, the DNA is TGTGCCAGCAGTTCCCGGACTAGAGGGGGCACAGATACGCAGTATTTT. Translation gives CASSSRTRGGTDTQYF.

The rearrangement uses TRBV5-1 and TRBJ1-2, with D maybe TRBD1 (5 bases). The V end was cut by 0 bases, the J end by 8 bases, with 20 bases between. Per the germline V gene, CDR1 is SGHRS and CDR2 is YFSETQ. This CDR3 has 16 amino acids. The CDR3, as DNA: TGCGCCAGCAGCTTGGAGTTGGGTCGGCAGGGCGGCGGCTACACCTTC. Translation gives CASSLELGRQGGGYTF.